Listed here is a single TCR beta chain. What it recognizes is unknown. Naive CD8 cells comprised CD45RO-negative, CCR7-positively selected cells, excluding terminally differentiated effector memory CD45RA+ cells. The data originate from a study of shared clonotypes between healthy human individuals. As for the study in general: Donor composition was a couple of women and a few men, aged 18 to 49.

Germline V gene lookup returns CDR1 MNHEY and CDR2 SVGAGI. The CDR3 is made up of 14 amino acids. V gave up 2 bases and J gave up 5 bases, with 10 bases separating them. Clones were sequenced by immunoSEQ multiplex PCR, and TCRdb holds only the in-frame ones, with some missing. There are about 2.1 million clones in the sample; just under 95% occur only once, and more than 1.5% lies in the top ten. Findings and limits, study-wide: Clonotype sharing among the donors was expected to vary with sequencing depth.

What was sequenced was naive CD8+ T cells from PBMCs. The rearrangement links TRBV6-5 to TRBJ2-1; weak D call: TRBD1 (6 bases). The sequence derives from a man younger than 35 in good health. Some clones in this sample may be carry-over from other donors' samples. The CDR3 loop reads CASSYGDTDNEQFF. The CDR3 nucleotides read TGTGCCAGCAGTTACGGGGACACAGACAATGAGCAGTTCTTC.